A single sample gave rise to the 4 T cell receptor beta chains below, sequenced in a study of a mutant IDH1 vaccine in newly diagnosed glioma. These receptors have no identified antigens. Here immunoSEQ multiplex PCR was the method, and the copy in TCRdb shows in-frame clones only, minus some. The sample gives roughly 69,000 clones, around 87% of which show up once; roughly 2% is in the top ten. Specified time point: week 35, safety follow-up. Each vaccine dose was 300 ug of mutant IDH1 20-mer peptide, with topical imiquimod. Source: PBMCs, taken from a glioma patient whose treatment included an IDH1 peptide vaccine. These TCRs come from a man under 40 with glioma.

The chain's CDR3 is CASSGGQFSTDTQYF. CDR3 DNA: TGTGCCAGCAGTGGAGGCCAATTCAGCACAGATACGCAGTATTTT. The J gene is TRBJ2-3, the V gene TRBV6-1; D is ambiguous. The CDR3 totals 15 residues. Germline V gene data show CDR1 as MNHNS and CDR2 as SASEGT. V was trimmed by 4 bases and J by 0 bases, leaving 11 bases between them.

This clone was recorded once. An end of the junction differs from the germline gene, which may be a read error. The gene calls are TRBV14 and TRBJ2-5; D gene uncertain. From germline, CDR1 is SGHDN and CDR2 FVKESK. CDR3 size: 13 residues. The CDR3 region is CASSQEYQETQYF. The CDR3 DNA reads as TGTGCCAGCAGCCAAGAATACCAGGAGACCCAGTACTTC.

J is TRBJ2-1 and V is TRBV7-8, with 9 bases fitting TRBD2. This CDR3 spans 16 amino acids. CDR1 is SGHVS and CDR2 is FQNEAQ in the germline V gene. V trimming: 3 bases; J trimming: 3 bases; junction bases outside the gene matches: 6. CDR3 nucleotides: TGTGCCAGCAGCTTGGGCAGCGGGGGGAACTACAATGAGCAGTTCTTC. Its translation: CASSLGSGGNYNEQFF.

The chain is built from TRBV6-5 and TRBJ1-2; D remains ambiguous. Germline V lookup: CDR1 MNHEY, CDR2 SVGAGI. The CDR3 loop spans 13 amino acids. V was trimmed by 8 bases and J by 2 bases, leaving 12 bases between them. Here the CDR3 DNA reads TGTGCCAGCGGGAGGGCGGCCAACTATGGCTACACCTTC. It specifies CASGRAANYGYTF.